A single T cell receptor beta chain is shown here with its context. The antigen is undetermined. These data come from a study of T-cell memory formation after mild COVID-19. TCRdb recomputed calls from the 5' RACE reads with MiXCR, one row per CDR3 protein. The repertoire holds fewer than 400,000 distinct CDR3 sequences, with 10% to 15% as singletons. V was cut by 1 base and J by 8 bases, with 5 bases left in between. This CDR3 has 11 amino acids. Germline V gives CDR1 MNHEY, CDR2 SVGEGT. Study results and limitations: CD4/CD8 balance characterized clones contracting day 15 to 85, and CD4+ skew characterized later expanders.

Material for sequencing was PBMCs or a T cell subset sorted from them (not recorded which). This clonotype originated in a man between 18 and 35 years old who had mild COVID-19 (a few samples of this study predate the infection). Cell type and time point are not known. The chain is built from TRBV6-2 or TRBV6-3 and TRBJ1-1; D is uncertain. For the CDR3, the DNA is TGTGCCAGCAGTTACTGGGGAGAAGCTTTCTTT. Translated: CASSYWGEAFF.